The 5 T cell receptor beta chains below come from one sample, sequenced in a study of T cell repertoires in cytomegalovirus infection. TCRdb called the reads again in MiXCR, with one record for every CDR3 protein. The sample lists 400,000 to 600,000 distinct CDR3 sequences; approximately 40% were seen once. These receptors have no identified antigens. This material consisted of cultured PBMCs, taken from culture after CMV antigen stimulation. The source is a human donor in good health (CMV status not recorded). Some clones in this sample may be carry-over from other donors' samples.

CDR3 loop: CASSGTDPGTEAFF. The CDR3, as DNA: TGCGCCAGCAGCGGAACTGACCCGGGAACTGAAGCTTTCTTT. The V gene is TRBV5-1, the J gene TRBJ1-1; D is unclear. CDR1 is SGHRS, CDR2 YFSETQ, per germline. Deletions cut 4 bases from V and 5 bases from J, with 15 bases between. The CDR3 is 14 residues long.

The rearrangement joins TRBV5-4 to TRBJ2-4; D may be TRBD2 (5 bases). Trimming took off 0 bases at V and 3 bases at J, with 7 bases between the two ends. The CDR3 runs 14 residues. Germline values: CDR1 SGHNT, CDR2 YYREEE (reference sequence). The CDR3 is CASSLGGDKNIQYF. The CDR3, as DNA: TGTGCCAGCAGCTTGGGGGGAGACAAAAACATTCAGTACTTC.

The gene calls are TRBV20-1 and TRBJ2-7; maybe TRBD1 (7 bases). V dropped 5 bases and J dropped 3 bases, with 14 bases sitting between them. The CDR3 is 13 residues long. CDR1 is DFQATT, CDR2 SNEGSKA, per germline (reference sequence). The CDR3 region has the DNA TGCAGTGCTGGGGGGACAGTCGGCTACGAGCAGTACTTC. The encoded protein is CSAGGTVGYEQYF.

This clonotype was seen a few times. The chain has TRBV27 and TRBJ2-7; 12 nucleotides agree with TRBD2. The CDR3 has 16 amino acids. V trimming: 4 bases; J trimming: 6 bases; junction bases outside the gene matches: 10. Germline-derived CDR1 and CDR2 are MNHEY and SMNVEV (reference sequence). The CDR3, as DNA: TGTGCCAGCAGTTCGACGACTAGCGGGGGACGGGGCGAGCAGTACTTC. Residues: CASSSTTSGGRGEQYF.

This clonotype was counted once. The V call is TRBV12-3 or TRBV12-4, the J call TRBJ2-1; 10 bases are shared with TRBD2. The CDR3 totals 14 residues. J gave up 5 bases and V 8 bases, and 6 bases lay outside the gene matches. The CDR3 region is CASSRTSGHNEQFF. The CDR3 bases are TGTGCCAGCTCCAGGACTAGCGGTCACAATGAGCAGTTCTTC.